This TCR beta chain was identified during a study of cytomegalovirus exposure and HLA in healthy donors. A multiplex PCR was run with 60 Vbeta primers and 13 Jbeta primers. TCRdb keeps only in-frame clones here, not all; method: immunoSEQ multiplex PCR. The sample shows roughly 250,000 clones, just over 70% of them seen only once. Concerning this clone: The sample carries other DNA sequences with the same CDR3.

Germline V gene sequence: CDR1 SEHNR, CDR2 FQNEAQ (reference sequence). Trimming took 5 bases from V and 0 from J, leaving 11 bases between them. The CDR3 has 14 residues. The V and J genes are TRBV7-9 and TRBJ2-7; no reliable D call. This receptor was obtained from a female donor in good health and CMV-seronegative. The sample taken for sequencing was PBMCs. This chain's CDR3 is CASSLSGGSYEQYF. In nucleotides, the CDR3 is TGTGCCAGCAGCCTATCCGGCGGCTCCTACGAGCAGTACTTC. Variable domain in full (rest from reference TRBV7-9 and TRBJ2-7): DTGVSQNPRHKITKRGQNVTFRCDPISEHNRLYWYRQTLGQGPEFLTYFQNEAQLEKSRLLSDRFSAERPKGSFSTLEIQRTEQGDSAMYLCASSLSGGSYEQYFGPGTRLTVT.